The rows below give T cell receptor beta chains drawn from one sample of a study of T cells after yellow fever vaccination. TCRdb independently ran MiXCR on the 5' RACE reads; one entry per CDR3 protein. This sample carries approximately 74,000 distinct CDR3 sequences, 7.1% of them seen once, and the ten largest clones take around 35%. Sequencing was performed on CD8+ T cells sorted from PBMCs, taken more than 4 days after the first yellow fever vaccination. Receptors originate from a man aged 18 to 29 who received the YFV17D yellow fever vaccine. The CDR3 runs from the conserved cysteine through the conserved F or W. D genes are given only for firm matches. Only part of the rows carry a size: once, few, many, or a class if the clone is expanded.

J gene	clone size	V gene	D gene	CDR3 length	CDR3 protein	CDR3 DNA
TRBJ2-7	-	TRBV12-3/TRBV12-4	TRBD1	13	CASSFQGVYEQYF	TGTGCCAGCAGTTTTCAGGGGGTCTACGAGCAGTACTTC
TRBJ2-1	few	TRBV6-2/TRBV6-3	-	15	CATLGRLSLYNEQFF	TGTGCCACCCTGGGGCGCCTCAGCCTCTACAATGAGCAGTTCTTC
TRBJ1-1	many	TRBV30	TRBD1	13	CAWSGDRATEAFF	TGTGCCTGGAGTGGGGACAGGGCCACTGAAGCTTTCTTT
TRBJ2-4	-	TRBV7-8	TRBD1	14	CASSKPGQQNIQYF	TGTGCCAGCAGCAAACCGGGACAGCAAAACATTCAGTACTTC
TRBJ1-1	many	TRBV5-1	-	15	CASTKQGITNTEAFF	TGCGCCAGCACCAAACAGGGAATTACGAACACTGAAGCTTTCTTT
TRBJ2-3	many	TRBV12-3/TRBV12-4	-	12	CASSSTWDTQYF	TGTGCCAGCAGTTCCACATGGGATACGCAGTATTTT
TRBJ1-1	many	TRBV2	-	13	CASSLTPVTEAFF	TGTGCCAGCAGTTTAACGCCGGTCACTGAAGCTTTCTTT
TRBJ2-3	-	TRBV3-1	-	16	CASSQTGKLPQLAQYF	TGTGCCAGCAGCCAAACAGGGAAACTACCCCAGCTCGCGCAGTATTTT
TRBJ2-7	-	TRBV5-1	TRBD1	14	CASSSGTGSYEQYF	TGCGCCAGCAGTTCCGGGACAGGCTCCTACGAGCAGTACTTC
TRBJ2-5	-	TRBV29-1	-	16	CSVEDQGGALKETQYF	TGCAGCGTTGAAGATCAGGGGGGGGCCTTAAAAGAGACCCAGTACTTC
TRBJ2-1	few	TRBV4-1	TRBD1	14	CASSQVGQGHEQFF	TGCGCCAGCAGCCAAGTGGGACAGGGCCATGAGCAGTTCTTC
TRBJ2-3	-	TRBV4-3	TRBD2	16	CASSLSLAGGPDTQYF	TGCGCCAGCAGCCTATCACTAGCGGGGGGGCCAGATACGCAGTATTTT
TRBJ2-1	-	TRBV10-3	TRBD1	15	CAISERDRGLNEQFF	TGTGCCATCAGTGAAAGGGACAGGGGTCTAAATGAGCAGTTCTTC
TRBJ2-1	few	TRBV5-6	-	14	CASGPAGQHNEQFF	TGTGCCAGCGGCCCCGCGGGACAGCACAATGAGCAGTTCTTC
TRBJ2-3	-	TRBV27	TRBD1	14	CASSGDRTAHTQYF	TGTGCCAGCAGTGGGGACAGGACCGCCCATACGCAGTATTTT
TRBJ1-2	many	TRBV7-9	-	15	CASSHTPDLDYGYTF	TGTGCCAGCAGCCATACACCGGATCTGGACTATGGCTACACCTTC
TRBJ2-6	many	TRBV27	TRBD1	17	CASSQWTGVLGANVLTF	TGTGCCAGCAGCCAGTGGACAGGGGTGTTAGGGGCCAACGTCCTGACTTTC
TRBJ2-5	few	TRBV2	-	12	CASEGRQETQYF	TGTGCCAGTGAGGGGCGGCAAGAGACCCAGTACTTC
TRBJ1-5	many	TRBV19	TRBD1	16	CASSPGGTAINQPQHF	TGTGCCAGTAGTCCAGGTGGGACAGCCATTAATCAGCCCCAGCATTTT
TRBJ2-5	many	TRBV29-1	TRBD1	13	CSAIRGLRETQYF	TGCAGCGCCATCAGGGGGCTACGGGAGACCCAGTACTTC
TRBJ2-1	many	TRBV5-6	TRBD2	17	CASSSNLAGDLHNEQFF	TGTGCCAGCAGCTCTAACTTAGCGGGGGACCTCCACAATGAGCAGTTCTTC
TRBJ2-5	few	TRBV9	TRBD2	15	CASSHLAGAGETQYF	TGTGCCAGCAGCCACCTAGCGGGGGCCGGGGAGACCCAGTACTTC
TRBJ2-3	-	TRBV11-2	-	15	CASSLAGRSTDTQYF	TGTGCCAGCAGCTTAGCCGGTCGAAGCACAGATACGCAGTATTTT
TRBJ1-4	many	TRBV7-2	TRBD1	17	CASSNDRGLDEGEKLFF	TGTGCCAGCAGCAATGACAGGGGGCTGGACGAAGGTGAAAAACTGTTTTTT
TRBJ2-2	many	TRBV29-1	TRBD1	14	CSAQRTGGTGELFF	TGCAGCGCCCAAAGGACAGGGGGGACCGGGGAGCTGTTTTTT
TRBJ2-7	few	TRBV12-3/TRBV12-4	-	14	CASSLGSNSLEQYF	TGTGCCAGCAGTTTGGGTAGTAACTCCCTCGAGCAGTACTTC
TRBJ1-1	many	TRBV27	-	13	CASSARTGTEAFF	TGTGCCAGCAGTGCCCGGACGGGCACTGAAGCTTTCTTT
TRBJ2-7	many	TRBV5-1	TRBD2	15	CASSFSSGGPYEQYF	TGCGCCAGCAGCTTTAGCAGCGGGGGGCCTTACGAGCAGTACTTC
TRBJ1-1	-	TRBV11-2	-	15	CASSPRRGVGTEAFF	TGTGCCAGCAGCCCGCGCCGGGGAGTCGGCACTGAAGCTTTCTTT
TRBJ2-1	-	TRBV4-3	-	13	CASSQGGANEQFF	TGCGCCAGCAGCCAAGGTGGGGCCAATGAGCAGTTCTTC
TRBJ2-2	once	TRBV4-1	-	16	CASSHPRRGSTGELFF	TGCGCCAGCAGCCACCCTCGGAGAGGGAGCACCGGGGAGCTGTTTTTT
TRBJ2-5	many	TRBV9	TRBD1	15	CASSVGTGEQETQYF	TGTGCCAGCAGCGTAGGAACAGGGGAGCAAGAGACCCAGTACTTC
TRBJ2-2	-	TRBV4-3	TRBD1	14	CASSQGTGGGELFF	TGCGCCAGCAGCCAGGGAACAGGGGGCGGGGAGCTGTTTTTT
TRBJ2-3	few	TRBV20-1	TRBD1	16	CSARAGGTGHTDTQYF	TGCAGTGCTAGAGCTGGGGGGACAGGACACACAGATACGCAGTATTTT
TRBJ1-2	-	TRBV9	TRBD1	14	CASSGSGTGYGYTF	TGTGCCAGCAGCGGATCCGGGACAGGGTATGGCTACACCTTC
TRBJ2-1	many	TRBV20-1	-	13	CSARILVKHEQFF	TGCAGTGCTAGGATCTTAGTTAAGCATGAGCAGTTCTTC
TRBJ2-3	many	TRBV7-9	TRBD2	16	CAVTSGGLYSTDTQYF	TGTGCCGTCACTAGCGGGGGGCTCTATAGCACAGATACGCAGTATTTT
TRBJ2-7	-	TRBV27	-	15	CASSPGTSPSHEQYF	TGTGCCAGCAGTCCCGGGACATCCCCCTCCCACGAGCAGTACTTC
TRBJ2-7	many	TRBV5-1	-	14	CASSPGANTYEQYF	TGCGCCAGCAGCCCGGGGGCAAATACCTACGAGCAGTACTTC
TRBJ1-5	many	TRBV20-1	-	13	CSASEGQNQPQHF	TGCAGTGCTAGCGAAGGACAGAATCAGCCCCAGCATTTT
TRBJ2-1	many	TRBV7-3	TRBD1	15	CASSSQRGPYNEQFF	TGTGCCAGCAGCTCCCAGAGGGGGCCTTACAATGAGCAGTTCTTC
TRBJ2-4	many	TRBV4-2	-	18	CASSQELATLSVLNIQYF	TGTGCCAGCAGCCAAGAATTGGCCACCCTCTCAGTTTTGAACATTCAGTACTTC
TRBJ2-2	few	TRBV7-2	TRBD2	17	CASSPHQRGLNTGELFF	TGTGCCAGCAGCCCCCATCAGCGGGGGCTTAACACCGGGGAGCTGTTTTTT
TRBJ2-3	-	TRBV7-3	TRBD2	15	CASSQTGLAADTQYF	TGTGCCAGCAGCCAAACGGGACTAGCAGCAGATACGCAGTATTTT
TRBJ2-2	-	TRBV20-1	-	15	CSAREEFANTGELFF	TGCAGTGCTAGAGAAGAGTTCGCGAACACCGGGGAGCTGTTTTTT
TRBJ2-7	many	TRBV27	-	15	CASTRTSPGTYEQYF	TGTGCCAGCACGAGGACCTCACCCGGTACCTACGAGCAGTACTTC
TRBJ2-5	-	TRBV3-1	-	11	CASEIQETQYF	TGTGCCAGCGAGATACAAGAGACCCAGTACTTC
TRBJ1-5	-	TRBV7-9	-	13	CASSAEQGQPQHF	TGTGCCAGCAGCGCGGAACAGGGTCAGCCCCAGCATTTT
TRBJ2-3	-	TRBV12-3/TRBV12-4	-	17	CASSSRGSVGLGDTQYF	TGTGCCAGCAGTTCCCGCGGCAGCGTGGGGCTAGGGGATACGCAGTATTTT
TRBJ2-7	-	TRBV5-1	-	15	CASSLGQGYPYEQYF	TGCGCCAGCAGCTTGGGTCAGGGGTATCCCTACGAGCAGTACTTC
TRBJ2-7	few	TRBV27	-	13	CASSFVPPYEQYF	TGTGCCAGCAGTTTTGTACCGCCCTACGAGCAGTACTTC
TRBJ1-6	many	TRBV4-1	TRBD1	14	CASSQRTGRSPLHF	TGCGCCAGCAGCCAACGGACAGGGCGATCACCCCTCCACTTT